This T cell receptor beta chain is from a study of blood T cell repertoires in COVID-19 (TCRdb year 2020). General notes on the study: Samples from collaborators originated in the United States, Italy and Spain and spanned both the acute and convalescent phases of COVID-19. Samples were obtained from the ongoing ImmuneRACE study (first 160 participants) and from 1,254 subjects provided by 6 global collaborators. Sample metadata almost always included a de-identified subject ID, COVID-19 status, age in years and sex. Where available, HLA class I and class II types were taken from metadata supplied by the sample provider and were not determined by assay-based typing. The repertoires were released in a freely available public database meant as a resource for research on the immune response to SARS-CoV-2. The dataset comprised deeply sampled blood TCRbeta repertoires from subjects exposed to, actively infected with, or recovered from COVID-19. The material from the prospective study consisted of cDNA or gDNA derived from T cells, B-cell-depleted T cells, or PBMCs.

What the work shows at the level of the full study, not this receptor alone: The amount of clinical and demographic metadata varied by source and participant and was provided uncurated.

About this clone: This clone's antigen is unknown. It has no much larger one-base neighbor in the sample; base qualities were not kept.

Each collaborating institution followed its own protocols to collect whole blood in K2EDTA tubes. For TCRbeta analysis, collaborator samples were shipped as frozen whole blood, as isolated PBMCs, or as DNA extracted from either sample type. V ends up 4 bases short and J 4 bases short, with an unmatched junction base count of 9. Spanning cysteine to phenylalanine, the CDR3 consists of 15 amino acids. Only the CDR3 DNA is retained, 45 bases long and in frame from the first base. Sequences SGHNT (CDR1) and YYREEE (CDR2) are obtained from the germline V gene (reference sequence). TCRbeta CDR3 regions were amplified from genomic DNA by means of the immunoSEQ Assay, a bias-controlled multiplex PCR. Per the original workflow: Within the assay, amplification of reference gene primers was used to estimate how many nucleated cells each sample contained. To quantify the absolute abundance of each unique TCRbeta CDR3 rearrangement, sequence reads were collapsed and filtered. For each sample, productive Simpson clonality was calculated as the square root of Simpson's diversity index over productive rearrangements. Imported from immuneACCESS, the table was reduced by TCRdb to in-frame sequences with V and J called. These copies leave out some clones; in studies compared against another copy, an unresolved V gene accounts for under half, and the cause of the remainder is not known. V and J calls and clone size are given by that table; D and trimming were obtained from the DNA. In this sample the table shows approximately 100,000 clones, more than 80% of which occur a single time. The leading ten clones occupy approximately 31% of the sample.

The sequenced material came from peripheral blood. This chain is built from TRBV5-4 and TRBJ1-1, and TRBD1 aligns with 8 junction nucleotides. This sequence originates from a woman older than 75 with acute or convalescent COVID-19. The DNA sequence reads TGTGCCAGCAGCCCGCCTACAGGGGGTATCACTGAAGCTTTCTTT. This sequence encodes CASSPPTGGITEAFF.